Below are 25 T cell receptor beta chains sequenced from a single sample in a study of T cells in women clearing cervical HPV infection. Generated by immunoSEQ multiplex PCR, the TCRdb table keeps only in-frame clones and is missing some. The sample has roughly 30,000 clones. The sequencing input was blood buffy coat. The receptor set was obtained from a woman between 18 and 75 years old with a cervical HPV16 infection that either progressed to CIN3+ or cleared (not recorded which).

Note on this clone: The read falls 3 residues short of the CDR3 end, and the missing part is taken from the germline J gene. The J gene is TRBJ1-2, the V gene TRBV5-1; 7 bases fit TRBD1. Per germline, CDR1 SGHRS and CDR2 YFSETQ. The CDR3 contains 14 residues. The CDR3 reads CASSIGTADRGYTF. CDR3 DNA, as far as it was read: TGCGCCAGCAGCATCGGGACAGCCGACAGAGGC. Drawing the rest from reference TRBV5-1 and TRBJ1-2, the complete variable domain is KAGVTQTPRYLIKTRGQQVTLSCSPISGHRSVSWYQQTPGQGLQFLFEYFSETQRNKGNFPGRFSGRQFSNSRSEMNVSTLELGDSALYLCASSIGTADRGYTFGSGTRLTVV.

A note on this clone: The read ends 3 residues early relative to the CDR3; the germline J gene fills the gap. The chain combines TRBV6-2 or TRBV6-3 with TRBJ1-1; 7 bases are shared with TRBD1. Germline-derived CDR1 and CDR2 are MNHEY and SVGEGT. CDR3 length equals 15 residues. After removal of 7 bases from V and 0 bases from J, the junction contained 8 bases not matched to a gene. The CDR3: CASNLRGTVNTEAFF. The sequenced part of the CDR3 DNA is TGTGCCAGCAACTTACGGGGGACAGTGAACACTGAA.

Comment on this clone: The read halts 3 residues ahead of the CDR3 end, with the missing end drawn from the germline J gene. This sequence joins TRBV19 and TRBJ2-3; 7 bases agree with TRBD1. The CDR3 is 14 residues long. CDR1 LNHDA and CDR2 SQIVND come from the germline V gene (reference sequence). The CDR3 spells CASSARTGDQPQYF. The CDR3 DNA, read in part, is TGTGCCAGTAGTGCAAGGACAGGCGATCAGCCG.

On this clone: The CDR3 extends 3 residues past the end of the read, so its final part is completed from the germline J gene. J is TRBJ1-1 and V is TRBV20-1, with 7 bases lining up with TRBD1. There are 14 residues in the CDR3. Losses at the gene ends were 5 bases for V and 1 base for J; bases not matched to a gene: 7. Germline CDR1 DFQATT, CDR2 SNEGSKA (reference sequence). The CDR3 region is CSAFPGQKNTEAFF. The DNA read from the CDR3 is TGCAGTGCTTTCCCGGGACAGAAGAACACTGAA.

Notes on this clone: The read finishes 3 residues shy of the CDR3 end, and the germline J gene is used to complete it. This chain links TRBV20-1 with TRBJ2-1; 12 bases agree with TRBD2. V shed 6 bases, J shed 6 bases, and the junction held 6 bases outside the gene matches. Germline CDR1 reads DFQATT; CDR2 reads SNEGSKA (reference sequence). The length of the CDR3 is 14 residues. The CDR3 DNA, read in part, is TGCAGTGCCGCTAGCGGGAGGGCCGGCAATGAG. Residues: CSAASGRAGNE. In full, the CDR3 reads CSAASGRAGNEQFF.

As for this clone: The CDR3 is cut off 3 residues early in the read; its end comes from the germline J gene. This chain links TRBV19 with TRBJ2-5; D possibly matches TRBD1 or TRBD2 (7 bases each). The germline V and J ends were trimmed by 6 bases and 4 bases, with 18 bases remaining between them. CDR3 length equals 15 residues. Germline loops: CDR1 LNHDA, CDR2 SQIVND (reference sequence). The CDR3 DNA, read in part, is TGTGCCAGTAGCCCAGGGGGAGGGGGGAGAGAGACC. It encodes CASSPGGGGRET. The full CDR3 protein is CASSPGGGGRETQYF.

To note about this clone: From the germline J gene comes the end of the CDR3, since the read stops 3 residues before it. J is TRBJ2-3 and V is TRBV5-1; D gene ambiguous. The CDR3 has 14 amino acids. CDR1 and CDR2 (germline): SGHRS, YFSETQ. V lost 0 bases and J 8 bases, leaving 13 bases between the germline ends. CDR3 sequence reads: CASSLDLETGTQYF. Partial CDR3 DNA: TGCGCCAGCAGCTTGGATCTGGAGACGGGTACG.

To note about this clone: The CDR3 extends 3 residues past the end of the read, so its final part is completed from the germline J gene. The chain has TRBV7-2 and TRBJ2-7; a possible D gene is TRBD2 (7 bases). CDR3 length: 15 amino acids. Trimming removed 4 bases at V and 6 bases at J, with 19 bases between. Germline-derived CDR1 and CDR2 are SGHTA and FQGNSA. Here the CDR3 reads CASSSLGGGPLEQYF. Partial CDR3 DNA: TGTGCCAGCAGCTCCTTAGGGGGGGGTCCTCTCGAG.

Worth noting for this clone: From the germline J gene comes the end of the CDR3, since the read stops 3 residues before it. The chain joins TRBV6-4 to TRBJ2-3, with 7 nucleotides matching TRBD2. The germline gives CDR1 MRHNA, CDR2 SNTAGT. V was pared by 3 bases and J by 0 bases, with 3 bases of the junction left unmatched. CDR3 length: 15 amino acids. The CDR3 sequence is CASSDGGGSTDTQYF. The CDR3 DNA, read in part, is TGTGCCAGCAGTGATGGGGGGGGAAGCACAGATACG.

Comment on this clone: The read terminates 3 residues before the CDR3 end, so the remaining end is supplied by the germline J gene. The chain links TRBV7-6 to TRBJ2-5; D might be TRBD2 (7 bases). Germline CDR1 SGHVS, CDR2 FNYEAQ. Trimming took off 5 bases at V and 4 bases at J, with 23 bases between the two ends. The CDR3 length is 17 residues. The sequenced part of the CDR3 DNA is TGTGCCAGCAGCCCCCCCCGGGGGGCTCGTGGTGGAGAGACC. Translation: CASSPPRGARGGET. The full CDR3 protein reads CASSPPRGARGGETQYF.

Note on this clone: The CDR3 extends 3 residues past the end of the read, so its final part is completed from the germline J gene. This chain joins TRBV11-2 and TRBJ2-6; D is perhaps TRBD1 (6 bases). V was shortened by 3 bases and J by 2 bases, with 8 bases between the two germline ends. The CDR3 has 15 residues. Germline V gene sequence: CDR1 SGHAT, CDR2 FQNNGV. CDR3 DNA, as far as it was read: TGTGCCAGCAGCTTTGGGGGCGCTGGGGCCAACGTC. This translates into CASSFGGAGANV. The whole CDR3 sequence is CASSFGGAGANVLTF.

As to this clone: With the read ending 3 residues before the CDR3 end, the germline J gene is used to fill in that end. This sequence joins TRBV20-1 and TRBJ2-2; 8 positions agree with TRBD2. There are 15 residues in the CDR3. Trimming cost V 5 bases and J 6 bases; bases outside gene matches: 11. CDR1 DFQATT and CDR2 SNEGSKA come from the germline V gene (reference sequence). The sequenced CDR3 bases are TGCAGTGCTGCATCCGGGACTAGTCTTTCCGGGGAG. Translation gives CSAASGTSLSGE. The entire CDR3 is CSAASGTSLSGELFF.

Comments on this clone: The CDR3 goes on 3 residues after the read ends, and that part is filled in from the germline J gene. The chain joins TRBV29-1 to TRBJ1-4; perhaps TRBD1 as D (5 bases). There are 14 residues in the CDR3. The V gene's germline CDR1 is SQVTM and CDR2 ANQGSEA. V was pared by 1 base and J by 8 bases, with 14 bases between. The CDR3 DNA, read in part, is TGCAGCGTTGAAGGGGGCCCCGGAGGCGAAAAA. It yields the protein CSVEGGPGGEK. The entire CDR3 is CSVEGGPGGEKLFF.

As regards this clone: The sequenced fragment ends 3 residues before the CDR3 boundary, so the rest is inferred from the germline J gene. This sequence joins TRBV30 and TRBJ1-1, with 8 bases lining up with TRBD1. Per germline, CDR1 GTSNPN and CDR2 SVGIG (reference sequence). The V segment lost 3 bases and the J segment 1 base; nucleotides outside the gene matches: 4. This CDR3 is built from 14 residues. CDR3 DNA (partial): TGTGCCTGGAGCCGCGGACAGGGGAACACTGAA. This sequence encodes CAWSRGQGNTE. The CDR3 reads in full as CAWSRGQGNTEAFF.

In regard to this clone: Read coverage stops 3 residues before the CDR3 terminus; the germline J gene supplies the remainder. This chain uses TRBV19 with TRBJ1-1, with unresolved D. CDR1 and CDR2 from the germline V gene are LNHDA and SQIVND (reference sequence). This CDR3 spans 15 amino acids. Between the trimmed V and J ends, which lost 1 base and 0 bases, there was a span of 9 bases. CDR3 DNA (partial): TGTGCCAGTAGTATAGCGATTACAATGAACACTGAA. The encoded protein is CASSIAITMNTE. The whole CDR3 sequence is CASSIAITMNTEAFF.

Notes on this clone: The read gets to within 3 residues of the CDR3 end, and the germline J gene fills in the rest. This chain uses TRBV19 with TRBJ2-3; TRBD2 aligns across 11 bases. The CDR3 runs to 15 residues. Losses at the gene ends were 7 bases for V and 5 bases for J; bases not matched to a gene: 8. CDR1 and CDR2 (germline): LNHDA, SQIVND (reference sequence). The sequenced part of the CDR3 DNA is TGTGCCAGTAAAGGGGGGACTAGCGGCGGAGATACG. Protein sequence: CASKGGTSGGDT. The whole CDR3 is CASKGGTSGGDTQYF.

In regard to this clone: The read halts 3 residues ahead of the CDR3 end, with the missing end drawn from the germline J gene. The rearrangement joins TRBV14 to TRBJ2-7; D is ambiguous. Germline loops: CDR1 SGHDN, CDR2 FVKESK. The V gene lost 3 bases and the J gene lost 0 bases, with 9 bases spanning the gap. The CDR3 runs to 14 residues. CDR3 bases read: TGTGCCAGCAGCCAGCTACACAGCTCCTACGAG. As protein: CASSQLHSSYE. The CDR3 as a whole reads CASSQLHSSYEQYF. Combining the CDR3 with reference TRBV14 and TRBJ2-7 gives the whole variable domain EAGVTQFPSHSVIEKGQTVTLRCDPISGHDNLYWYRRVMGKEIKFLLHFVKESKQDESGMPNNRFLAERTGGTYSTLKVQPAELEDSGVYFCASSQLHSSYEQYFGPGTRLTVT.

By frequency, this clone registers medium-sized (0.01 to 0.1%). The read halts 3 residues ahead of the CDR3 end, with the missing end drawn from the germline J gene. This rearrangement joins TRBV2 to TRBJ1-6; D unresolved. V lost 0 bases and J 2 bases, leaving 8 bases between the germline ends. This CDR3 is built from 16 residues. Germline V lookup: CDR1 SNHLY, CDR2 FYNNEI. The CDR3 sequence is CASSEAGFTYNSPLHF. CDR3 bases read: TGTGCCAGCAGTGAAGCAGGGTTTACCTATAATTCACCC.

As regards this clone: The DNA ends 3 residues before the CDR3 does, and the rest of the CDR3 is filled in from the germline J gene. This sequence joins TRBV29-1 and TRBJ2-7; TRBD2 matches at 10 bases. Trimming at V came to 7 bases and at J to 6 bases, leaving 12 bases not matched to a gene. There are 14 residues in the CDR3. Per the germline V gene, CDR1 is SQVTM and CDR2 is ANQGSEA. This CDR3 is CSARGLAGVFEQYF. Incomplete CDR3 DNA: TGCAGCGCCAGGGGCCTAGCGGGAGTTTTCGAG.

The CDR3 DNA, read in part, is TGTGCCAGCAGTCTAGTGTTCCAAGAGACC. Translating gives CASSLVFQET. The full CDR3 reads CASSLVFQETQYF. The gene calls are TRBV2 and TRBJ2-5; unclear D gene. The read is 3 residues too short to cover the CDR3 end, so that end is filled in from the germline J gene. This CDR3 contains 13 residues. V lost 5 bases and J lost 1, with 8 bases in between. Germline lookup yields CDR1 SNHLY and CDR2 FYNNEI.

As concerns this clone: The missing CDR3 end, 3 residues past where the read stops, is filled in from the germline J gene. This same CDR3 is encoded by further DNA sequences in the sample. The chain recombines TRBV6-1 with TRBJ1-3, with TRBD1 identical over 8 bases. The V gene end was trimmed by 2 bases and the J gene end by 2 bases; junction bases not matched to a gene: 2. CDR1 and CDR2 (germline): MNHNS, SASEGT. This CDR3 region has 15 residues. The CDR3 sequence is CASSETGGAGNTIYF. CDR3 DNA, as far as it was read: TGTGCCAGCAGTGAAACAGGGGGGGCTGGAAACACC.

As for this clone: The observed sequence ends 3 residues before the CDR3 terminus, with the missing tail filled in from the germline J gene. This rearrangement joins TRBV20-1 to TRBJ2-1; TRBD2 aligns across 9 bases. CDR1 and CDR2 from the germline V gene are DFQATT and SNEGSKA (reference sequence). The CDR3 spans 15 residues. The junction had 7 bases not matched to a gene; V was cut back by 3 bases and J by 4 bases. The CDR3 reads CSARALAGPYNEQFF. Incomplete CDR3 DNA: TGCAGTGCTAGGGCGCTAGCGGGACCTTACAATGAG.

As for this clone: Read sequence stops 3 residues before the CDR3 end, and the germline J gene provides the missing end. The chain is built from TRBV6-2 or TRBV6-3 and TRBJ2-6; D might be TRBD1 (6 bases). The CDR3 extends over 16 amino acids. Germline CDR1 is MNHEY and CDR2 is SVGEGT. V lost 6 bases and J 4 bases, leaving 16 bases between the germline ends. The part of the CDR3 DNA that was read is TGTGCCAGCAGCCCGCCATACAGGGCCGGGGCCAACGTC. The encoded protein is CASSPPYRAGANV. The whole CDR3 protein is CASSPPYRAGANVLTF.

For this clone: With the read ending 3 residues before the CDR3 end, the germline J gene is used to fill in that end. The chain recombines TRBV5-1 with TRBJ2-7; 10 bases map to TRBD1. The CDR3 has 15 residues. V lost 4 bases to trimming and J lost 6 bases; unmatched junction nucleotides: 10. Germline V gene sequence: CDR1 SGHRS, CDR2 YFSETQ. CDR3: CASSPGATGGGEQYF. Incomplete CDR3 DNA: TGCGCCAGCAGCCCGGGGGCGACAGGGGGCGGCGAG.

With respect to this clone: The read ends 3 residues early relative to the CDR3; the germline J gene fills the gap. The rearrangement links TRBV18 to TRBJ2-7; 7 bases are a match to TRBD1. The CDR3 runs to 15 residues. V dropped 5 bases and J dropped 3; count of bases not matched to a gene: 10. Germline-derived CDR1 and CDR2 are KGHSH and LQKENI. CDR3 protein: CASSEGQSSNYEQYF. The sequenced CDR3 bases are TGTGCCAGCTCAGAGGGACAGTCTTCCAACTACGAG.